This is a list of T cell receptor beta chains from one sample in a study of T cell responses to AZD1222 COVID-19 vaccine. Libraries were prepared by immunoSEQ multiplex PCR; TCRdb keeps only in-frame clonotypes and omits some of them. This sample has 180,000 or so clones, with roughly nine tenths found just once. The sequencing used peripheral blood, collected on day 0 of AZD1222 vaccination. These receptors were obtained from an adult in good health. The CDR3 runs from the conserved cysteine through the conserved F or W. D genes are given only for firm matches. Expanded clones get a size class; other rows say once, few or many, or leave the size out.

15	TRBV3-1/TRBV3-2	.	TRBJ2-3	.	CASSQGQGRADTQYF	TGTGCCAGCAGCCAAGGGCAAGGGCGGGCAGATACGCAGTATTTT
15	TRBV7-9	TRBD1	TRBJ2-1	.	CASSLRQGAYNEQFF	TGTGCCAGCAGCTTAAGACAGGGGGCGTACAATGAGCAGTTCTTC
17	TRBV6-4	TRBD1	TRBJ2-1	.	CASSLLAGTGAYNEQFF	TGTGCCAGCAGTCTCCTTGCTGGGACAGGGGCCTACAATGAGCAGTTCTTC
16	TRBV30	.	TRBJ1-1	.	CAWRTGGPGWGTEAFF	TGTGCCTGGAGGACCGGGGGGCCAGGCTGGGGCACTGAAGCTTTCTTT
17	TRBV20-1	.	TRBJ1-5	few	CSASRGSGTGSNQPQHF	TGCAGTGCTAGTAGGGGGTCAGGGACGGGCAGCAATCAGCCCCAGCATTTT
13	TRBV27	.	TRBJ2-7	.	CASSLSSRGEQYF	TGTGCCAGCAGTTTATCAAGCAGAGGCGAGCAGTACTTC
14	TRBV15	.	TRBJ1-3	once	CATSRDISGNTIYF	TGTGCCACCAGCAGGGACATCTCTGGAAACACCATATATTTT
14	TRBV14	.	TRBJ2-2	once	CASSQVLGTGELFF	TGTGCCAGCAGCCAAGTTTTAGGGACCGGGGAGCTGTTTTTT
15	TRBV9	TRBD1	TRBJ1-6	.	CASSVRDRSNSPLHF	TGTGCCAGCAGCGTAAGGGACAGAAGCAATTCACCCCTCCACTTT
14	TRBV10-2	.	TRBJ1-5	.	CASSPDGRNQPQHF	TGCGCCAGCAGTCCGGACGGTCGGAATCAGCCCCAGCATTTT
15	TRBV6-5	.	TRBJ2-5	.	CASSFRAANVETQYF	TGTGCCAGCAGTTTCCGGGCCGCAAACGTAGAGACCCAGTACTTC
14	TRBV5-1	.	TRBJ2-2	.	CASSPTTVSGELFF	TGCGCCAGCAGCCCCACGACAGTATCCGGGGAGCTGTTTTTT
14	TRBV29-1	.	TRBJ2-1	.	CSVRGGGRRHEQFF	TGCAGCGTAAGGGGAGGGGGGAGAAGGCATGAGCAGTTCTTC
19	TRBV10-3	TRBD2	TRBJ2-3	.	CAISETASGRIGGTDTQYF	TGTGCCATCAGTGAGACGGCTAGCGGGAGGATAGGTGGCACAGATACGCAGTATTTT
15	TRBV7-9	.	TRBJ1-2	once	CASSLALEGSYGYTF	TGTGCCAGCAGCTTAGCGCTTGAGGGTAGCTATGGCTACACCTTC
15	TRBV5-5	TRBD1	TRBJ2-7	few	CASSAGQGSGYEQYF	TGTGCCAGCAGCGCAGGACAGGGATCGGGCTACGAGCAGTACTTC
14	TRBV19	.	TRBJ1-5	.	CASNKASSNQPQHF	TGTGCCAGTAACAAGGCCTCCAGCAATCAGCCCCAGCATTTT
13	TRBV6-6	TRBD1	TRBJ1-1	.	CASSHPGGAEAFF	TGTGCCAGCAGCCACCCAGGGGGCGCTGAAGCTTTCTTT
14	TRBV6-5	.	TRBJ2-2	.	CASTTAGNTGELFF	TGTGCCAGCACCACGGCTGGAAACACCGGGGAGCTGTTTTTT
14	TRBV9	.	TRBJ2-7	.	CASSREDLSYEQYF	TGTGCCAGCAGCCGGGAAGACCTCTCCTACGAGCAGTACTTC
14	TRBV4-2	TRBD1	TRBJ1-1	.	CASSQGTGSTEAFF	TGTGCCAGCAGCCAAGGGACAGGGAGCACTGAAGCTTTCTTT
15	TRBV19	.	TRBJ1-2	.	CASSIRQGNWYGYTF	TGTGCCAGTAGTATACGGCAGGGCAACTGGTATGGCTACACCTTC
16	TRBV5-4	TRBD1	TRBJ1-2	.	CASSSITGTGGGGYTF	TGTGCCAGCAGCTCCATCACCGGGACAGGGGGCGGTGGCTACACCTTC
14	TRBV7-2	TRBD2	TRBJ2-4	.	CASSKGLAGGPFYF	TGTGCCAGCAGCAAAGGGCTAGCGGGAGGGCCGTTTTACTTC
16	TRBV6-5	TRBD1	TRBJ1-1	.	CASSYGQGSIGTEAFF	TGTGCCAGCAGTTACGGACAGGGGAGCATAGGTACTGAAGCTTTCTTT
15	TRBV28	.	TRBJ1-3	.	CASSSLLGAGNTIYF	TGTGCCAGCAGTTCCCTATTGGGGGCGGGAAACACCATATATTTT
14	TRBV11-3	.	TRBJ2-1	.	CASSSGRLGNEQFF	TGTGCCAGCAGCTCGGGACGCCTCGGCAATGAGCAGTTCTTC
15	TRBV30	TRBD2	TRBJ2-3	.	CAWSWAGGYQDTQYF	TGTGCCTGGAGTTGGGCGGGGGGATACCAAGATACGCAGTATTTT
16	TRBV18	TRBD1	TRBJ1-4	.	CASSPLRTGGNEKLFF	TGTGCCAGCTCACCGTTACGGACAGGGGGTAATGAAAAACTGTTTTTT
14	TRBV5-6	TRBD1	TRBJ1-3	.	CASSLTQGVNTIYF	TGTGCCAGCAGCCTTACGCAGGGGGTAAACACCATATATTTT
13	TRBV29-1	.	TRBJ1-3	.	CSARTDSGNTIYF	TGCAGCGCTCGGACAGACTCTGGAAACACCATATATTTT
17	TRBV7-2	TRBD2	TRBJ2-5	.	CASSSRTSGRERETQYF	TGTGCCAGCAGCTCCAGGACTAGCGGGAGGGAAAGGGAGACCCAGTACTTC
21	TRBV24-1	.	TRBJ2-3	.	CATSGQGSGVAGSQYTDTQYF	TGTGCCACCAGTGGACAGGGCTCGGGGGTAGCGGGGAGTCAGTACACAGATACGCAGTATTTT
15	TRBV4-1	.	TRBJ1-4	.	CASSQEGRVGEKLFF	TGCGCCAGCAGCCAAGAAGGCCGGGTAGGGGAAAAACTGTTTTTT
15	TRBV7-9	.	TRBJ2-6	.	CASSLDDPGANVLTF	TGTGCCAGCAGCTTAGATGACCCCGGAGCCAACGTCCTGACTTTC
18	TRBV15	TRBD1	TRBJ1-4	once	CATSRGLTGVQANEKLFF	TGTGCCACCAGCAGAGGGCTAACAGGGGTTCAGGCTAATGAAAAACTGTTTTTT
14	TRBV6-1	.	TRBJ2-7	few	CASSERQGSGEQYF	TGTGCCAGCAGTGAAAGGCAGGGGAGTGGCGAGCAGTACTTC
17	TRBV7-9	TRBD2	TRBJ2-1	.	CASSLESSSGRVNEQFF	TGTGCCAGCAGCTTAGAATCCTCTAGCGGGAGAGTCAATGAGCAGTTCTTC
13	TRBV19	.	TRBJ1-5	.	CASSNTPLQPQHF	TGTGCCAGTAGTAACACTCCGTTGCAGCCCCAGCATTTT
16	TRBV6-5	.	TRBJ2-1	once	CASSYQTGLLVNEQFF	TGTGCCAGCAGTTATCAAACAGGGTTATTGGTCAATGAGCAGTTCTTC
16	TRBV7-8	TRBD2	TRBJ2-1	.	CASSFGGRARAYEQFF	TGTGCCAGCAGCTTTGGCGGGAGGGCAAGGGCATATGAGCAGTTCTTC
15	TRBV6-6	.	TRBJ1-6	.	CASSPREGAISPLHF	TGTGCCAGCAGCCCCCGAGAAGGGGCTATTTCACCCCTCCACTTT
18	TRBV7-8	.	TRBJ2-1	once	CASSVVKLGGSSYNEQFF	TGTGCCAGCAGCGTAGTGAAATTAGGTGGATCGTCCTACAATGAGCAGTTCTTC
16	TRBV5-8	TRBD1	TRBJ1-6	once	CASSIGTGTVNSPLHF	TGTGCCAGCAGCATCGGGACAGGGACGGTTAATTCACCCCTCCACTTT
13	TRBV5-5	.	TRBJ2-1	.	CASSLAGSLGQFF	TGTGCCAGCAGCTTGGCAGGATCCTTAGGGCAGTTCTTC
13	TRBV5-5	TRBD1	TRBJ2-4	.	CASNFDRGGIQYF	TGTGCCAGCAACTTCGACAGGGGAGGCATTCAGTACTTC
18	TRBV6-2/TRBV6-3	TRBD2	TRBJ2-7	.	CASSYNPQREIRRDEQYF	TGTGCCAGCAGTTACAACCCACAGCGGGAAATTCGGAGGGACGAGCAGTACTTC
13	TRBV27	.	TRBJ2-3	.	CASSVRRTDTQYF	TGTGCCAGCAGCGTCCGAAGAACAGATACGCAGTATTTT
15	TRBV5-5	.	TRBJ2-1	.	CASSLLPQRDNEQFF	TGTGCCAGCAGCTTGTTGCCCCAGAGGGATAATGAGCAGTTCTTC